Here is one TCR beta chain with its context. V lost 3 bases and J 7 bases, leaving 16 bases between the germline ends. Germline V gene lookup returns CDR1 LGHNA and CDR2 YNFKEQ. The CDR3 covers 14 residues. Repertoires were generated with immunoSEQ multiplex PCR, while TCRdb's copy carries only in-frame clones and drops some. The table has about 140,000 clones, approximately 82% seen once. The time point is: baseline pretreatment blood. This sample's treatment: 15 Gy SBRT to primary tumor, nephrectomy 4 weeks later. The patient's renal cell carcinoma had clear cell pathology. The data were taken from a study of radiation and T cells in renal cell carcinoma.

This clonotype was obtained from a woman aged 45 to 65 with renal cell carcinoma. The V gene is TRBV4-2, the J gene TRBJ2-7; either TRBD1 or TRBD2 may supply D (5 bases each). The sequencing here drew on blood, taken from a patient whose treatment included radiotherapy and nephrectomy. The CDR3 is CASSQGRRPGEQYF. The CDR3 nucleotides read TGTGCCAGCAGCCAGGGCCGGAGGCCAGGGGAGCAGTACTTC.